The 7 T cell receptor beta chains below come from one sample, sequenced in a study of blood T cell repertoires in COVID-19. The method was immunoSEQ multiplex PCR; TCRdb's version includes in-frame clones alone and lacks a portion of them. In the table there are approximately 200,000 clones, about 85% of which are singletons. What was sequenced was PBMCs or T cells enriched from blood (not recorded which). The receptors come from a middle-aged man who had recovered from COVID-19.

This rearrangement joins TRBV4-2 to TRBJ1-2; 7 bases agree with TRBD1. Germline CDR1 LGHNA, CDR2 YNFKEQ. This CDR3 contains 15 residues. After removal of 0 bases from V and 5 bases from J, the junction contained 6 bases not matched to a gene. In DNA form, the CDR3 reads TGTGCCAGCAGCCAAGAACCACAGGGGCATTATGGCTACACCTTC. Translation gives CASSQEPQGHYGYTF.

The rearrangement links TRBV19 to TRBJ2-7, with 9 bases lining up with TRBD1. This CDR3 is 13 amino acids long. From germline, CDR1 is LNHDA and CDR2 SQIVND (reference sequence). V gave up 5 bases and J gave up 3 bases; unmatched junction bases: 2. The CDR3 DNA reads TGTGCCAGTAGTCCGACAGGGGGCTACGAGCAGTACTTC. This codes for CASSPTGGYEQYF.

The gene calls are TRBV6-2 or TRBV6-3 and TRBJ1-1, with TRBD1 identical over 8 bases. The CDR3 is made up of 13 amino acids. V shed 4 bases, J shed 3 bases, and the junction held 1 base outside the gene matches. Looked up from germline, CDR1 is MNHEY and CDR2 is SVGEGT. The CDR3: CASSSDRDTEAFF. CDR3 in DNA: TGTGCCAGCAGTTCGGACAGGGACACTGAAGCTTTCTTT.

The chain joins TRBV4-1 to TRBJ2-7; the match to TRBD2 covers 7 bases. Germline loops: CDR1 MGHRA, CDR2 YSYEKL. CDR3 length: 11 residues. J gave up 6 bases and V 5 bases, and 1 base lay outside the gene matches. CDR3 DNA: TGCGCCAGCAGCAAGCGGGGCGAGCAGTACTTC. This encodes CASSKRGEQYF.

The chain recombines TRBV19 with TRBJ2-7; D remains unclear. V lost 3 bases, J lost 0 bases, and 6 bases lay in between. Germline values: CDR1 LNHDA, CDR2 SQIVND (reference sequence). This CDR3 spans 13 amino acids. The CDR3 coding sequence is TGTGCCAGTAGTATTGGCATCTCCTACGAGCAGTACTTC. Translation gives CASSIGISYEQYF. Full variable domain (outside the CDR3, taken from reference TRBV19 and TRBJ2-7): DGGITQSPKYLFRKEGQNVTLSCEQNLNHDAMYWYRQDPGQGLRLIYYSQIVNDFQKGDIAEGYSVSREKKESFPLTVTSAQKNPTAFYLCASSIGISYEQYFGPGTRLTVT.

The genes are TRBV5-4 and TRBJ2-5; D not certain. V shed 6 bases and J shed 5 bases, with 14 bases lying between them. Germline loops: CDR1 SGHNT, CDR2 YYREEE (reference sequence). This CDR3 has 13 residues. CDR3 sequence: CASNSASAETQYF. CDR3 bases: TGTGCCAGCAATTCAGCGTCCGCGGAGACCCAGTACTTC.

The rearrangement joins TRBV30 to TRBJ2-5, with 9 bases matching TRBD1. With V trimmed by 3 bases and J by 4 bases, 6 bases remained unmatched. This CDR3 spans 14 amino acids. Germline lookup yields CDR1 GTSNPN and CDR2 SVGIG (reference sequence). Here the CDR3 reads CAWSTGTGRETQYF. The CDR3 DNA is TGTGCCTGGAGCACCGGGACAGGGAGAGAGACCCAGTACTTC.